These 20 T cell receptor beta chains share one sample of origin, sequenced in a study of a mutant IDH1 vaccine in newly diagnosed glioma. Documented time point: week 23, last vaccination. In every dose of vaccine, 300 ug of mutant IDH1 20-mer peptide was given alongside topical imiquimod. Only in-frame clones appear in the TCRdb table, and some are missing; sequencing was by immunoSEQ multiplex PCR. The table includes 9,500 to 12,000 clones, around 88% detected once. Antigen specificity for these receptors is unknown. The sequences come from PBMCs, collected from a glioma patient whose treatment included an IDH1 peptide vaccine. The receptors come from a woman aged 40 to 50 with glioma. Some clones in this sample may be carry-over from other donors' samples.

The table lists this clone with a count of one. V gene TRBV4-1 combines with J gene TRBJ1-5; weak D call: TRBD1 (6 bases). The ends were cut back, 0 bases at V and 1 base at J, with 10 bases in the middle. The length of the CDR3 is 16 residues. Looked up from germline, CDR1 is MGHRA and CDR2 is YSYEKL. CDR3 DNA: TGCGCCAGCAGCCAAGATCTAACAGGGAGCAATCAGCCCCAGCATTTT. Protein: CASSQDLTGSNQPQHF.

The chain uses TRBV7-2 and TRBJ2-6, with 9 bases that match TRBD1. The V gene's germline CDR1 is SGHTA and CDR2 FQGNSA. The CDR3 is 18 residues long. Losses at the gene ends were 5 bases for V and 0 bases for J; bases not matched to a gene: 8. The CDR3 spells CASSLRGTGSSGANVLTF. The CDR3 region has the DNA TGTGCCAGCAGCCTCCGGGGGACAGGGAGCTCTGGGGCCAACGTCCTGACTTTC.

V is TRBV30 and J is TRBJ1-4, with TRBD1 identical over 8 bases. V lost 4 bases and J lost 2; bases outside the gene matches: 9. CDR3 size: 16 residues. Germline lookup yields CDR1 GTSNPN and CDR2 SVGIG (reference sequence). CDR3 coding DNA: TGTGCCTGGACCCACCGGACAGGGTCGACTAATGAAAAACTGTTTTTT. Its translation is CAWTHRTGSTNEKLFF.

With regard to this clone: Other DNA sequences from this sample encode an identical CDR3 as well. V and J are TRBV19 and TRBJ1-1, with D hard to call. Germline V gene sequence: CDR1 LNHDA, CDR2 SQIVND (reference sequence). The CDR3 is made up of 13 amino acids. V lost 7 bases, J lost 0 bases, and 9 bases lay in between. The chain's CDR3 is CASTITLNTEAFF. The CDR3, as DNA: TGTGCCAGTACCATAACATTGAACACTGAAGCTTTCTTT.

CDR3 region: CASSPWTGDNEQFF. In nucleotides, the CDR3 is TGTGCCAGTAGTCCCTGGACTGGGGACAATGAGCAGTTCTTC. The rearrangement joins TRBV19 to TRBJ2-1, with D tentatively TRBD2 (5 bases). The germline gives CDR1 LNHDA, CDR2 SQIVND (reference sequence). The CDR3 totals 14 residues. With 5 bases removed from V and 5 bases from J, the gap between germline ends came to 13 bases.

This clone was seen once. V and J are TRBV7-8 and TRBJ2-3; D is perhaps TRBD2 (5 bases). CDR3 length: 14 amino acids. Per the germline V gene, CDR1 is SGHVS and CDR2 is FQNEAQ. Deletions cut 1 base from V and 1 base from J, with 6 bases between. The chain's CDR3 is CASSLDGGTDTQYF. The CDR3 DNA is TGTGCCAGCAGCTTAGACGGGGGCACAGATACGCAGTATTTT.

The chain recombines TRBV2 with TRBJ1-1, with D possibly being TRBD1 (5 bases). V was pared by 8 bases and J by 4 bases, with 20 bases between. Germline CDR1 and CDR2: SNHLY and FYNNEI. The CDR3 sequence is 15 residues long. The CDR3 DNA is TGTGCCAGCTCCCAGGGAGGGGTATTAAGCACTGAAGCTTTCTTT. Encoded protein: CASSQGGVLSTEAFF.

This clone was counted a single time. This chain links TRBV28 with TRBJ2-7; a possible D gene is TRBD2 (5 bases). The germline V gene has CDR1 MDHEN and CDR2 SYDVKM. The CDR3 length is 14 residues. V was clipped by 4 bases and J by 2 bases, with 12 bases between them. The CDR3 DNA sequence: TGTGCCAGCAGTTCCCTTGGGGAGACCTACGAGCAGTACTTC. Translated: CASSSLGETYEQYF.

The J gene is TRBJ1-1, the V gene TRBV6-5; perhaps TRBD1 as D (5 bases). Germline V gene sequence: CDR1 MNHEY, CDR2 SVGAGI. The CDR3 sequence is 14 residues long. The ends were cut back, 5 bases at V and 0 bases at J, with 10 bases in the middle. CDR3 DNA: TGTGCCAGCAGTCCCGGGACCATGAACACTGAAGCTTTCTTT. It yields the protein CASSPGTMNTEAFF.

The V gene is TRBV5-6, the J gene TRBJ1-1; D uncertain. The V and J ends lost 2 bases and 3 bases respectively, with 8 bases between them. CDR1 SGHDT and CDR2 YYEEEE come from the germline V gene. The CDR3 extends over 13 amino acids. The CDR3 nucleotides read TGTGCCAGCAGCTTAAAAAGGTACACTGAAGCTTTCTTT. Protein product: CASSLKRYTEAFF.

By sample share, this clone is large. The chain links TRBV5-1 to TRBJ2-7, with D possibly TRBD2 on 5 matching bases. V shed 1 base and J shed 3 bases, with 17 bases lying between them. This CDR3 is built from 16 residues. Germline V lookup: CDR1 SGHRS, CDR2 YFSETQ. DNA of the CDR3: TGCGCCAGCAGCTTGTATGGAGGTAGGCAAAACTACGAGCAGTACTTC. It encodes CASSLYGGRQNYEQYF.

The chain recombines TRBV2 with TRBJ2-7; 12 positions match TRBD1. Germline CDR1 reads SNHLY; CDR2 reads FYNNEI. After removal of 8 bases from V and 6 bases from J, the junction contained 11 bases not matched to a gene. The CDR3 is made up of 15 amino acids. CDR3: CASGQTGTGGFEQYF. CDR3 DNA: TGTGCCAGCGGCCAGACCGGGACAGGGGGCTTCGAGCAGTACTTC.

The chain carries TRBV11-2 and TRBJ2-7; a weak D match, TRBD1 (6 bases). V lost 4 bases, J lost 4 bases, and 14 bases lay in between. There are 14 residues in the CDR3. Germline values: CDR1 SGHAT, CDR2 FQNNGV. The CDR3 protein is CASSSRGNHYEQYF. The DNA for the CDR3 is TGTGCCAGCAGCTCCAGGGGTAATCATTACGAGCAGTACTTC.

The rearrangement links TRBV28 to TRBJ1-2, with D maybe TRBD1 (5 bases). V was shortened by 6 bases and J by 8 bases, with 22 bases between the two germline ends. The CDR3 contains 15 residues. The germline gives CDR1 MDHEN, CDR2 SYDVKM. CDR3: CASSLLLEGPGGYTF. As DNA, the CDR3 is TGTGCCAGCAGCCTCCTTTTAGAGGGACCGGGAGGCTACACCTTC.

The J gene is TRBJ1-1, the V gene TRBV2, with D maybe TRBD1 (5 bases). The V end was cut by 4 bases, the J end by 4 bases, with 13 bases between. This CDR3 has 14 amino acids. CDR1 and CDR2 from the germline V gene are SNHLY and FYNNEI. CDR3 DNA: TGTGCCAGCAGTGGATTCAGGGTGGGCACTGAAGCTTTCTTT. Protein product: CASSGFRVGTEAFF.

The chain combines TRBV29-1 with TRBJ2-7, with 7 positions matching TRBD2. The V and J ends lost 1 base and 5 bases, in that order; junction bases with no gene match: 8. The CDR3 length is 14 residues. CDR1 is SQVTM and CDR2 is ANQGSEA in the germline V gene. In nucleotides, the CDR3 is TGCAGCGTTGAAGTAGCGGGTAAGGACGACGAGCAGTACTTC. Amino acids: CSVEVAGKDDEQYF.

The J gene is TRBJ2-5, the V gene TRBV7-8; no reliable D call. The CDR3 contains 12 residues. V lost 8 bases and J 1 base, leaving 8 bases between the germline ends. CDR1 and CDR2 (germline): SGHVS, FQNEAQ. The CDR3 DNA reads TGTGCCAGCTCGACACGCCAAGAGACCCAGTACTTC. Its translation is CASSTRQETQYF. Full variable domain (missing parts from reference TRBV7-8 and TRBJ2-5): GAGVSQSPRYKVAKRGQDVALRCDPISGHVSLFWYQQALGQGPEFLTYFQNEAQLDKSGLPSDRFFAERPEGSVSTLKIQRTQQEDSAVYLCASSTRQETQYFGPGTRLLVL.

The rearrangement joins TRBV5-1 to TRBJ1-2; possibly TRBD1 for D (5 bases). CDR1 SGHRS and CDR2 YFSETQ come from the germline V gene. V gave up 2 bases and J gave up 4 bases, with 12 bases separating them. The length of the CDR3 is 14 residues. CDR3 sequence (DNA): TGCGCCAGCAGCTTCGGTTACAGGCCCTATGGCTACACCTTC. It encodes CASSFGYRPYGYTF.

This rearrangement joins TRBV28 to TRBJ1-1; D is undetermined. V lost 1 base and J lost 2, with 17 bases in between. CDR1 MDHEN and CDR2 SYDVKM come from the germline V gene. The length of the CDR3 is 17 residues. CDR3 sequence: CASSLSPAGGPNTEAFF. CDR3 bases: TGTGCCAGCAGTTTATCCCCCGCGGGTGGCCCTAACACTGAAGCTTTCTTT.

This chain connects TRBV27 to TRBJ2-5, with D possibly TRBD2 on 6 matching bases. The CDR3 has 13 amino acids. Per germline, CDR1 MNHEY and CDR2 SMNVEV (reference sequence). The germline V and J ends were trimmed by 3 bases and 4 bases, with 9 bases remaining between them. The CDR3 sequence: CASSFAGRETQYF. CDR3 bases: TGTGCCAGCAGTTTTGCCGGGAGAGAGACCCAGTACTTC.